Below are 29 T cell receptor beta chains sequenced from a single sample in a study of shared clonotypes between healthy human individuals. Some clones are missing from TCRdb's copy, which holds only in-frame ones; the method was immunoSEQ multiplex PCR. The repertoire consists of just over 2,000,000 clones, with 85% to 95% occurring once and the leading ten covering approximately 0.13%. Sequences were obtained from naive CD4+ T cells sorted from blood. Subset denoted: CD45RA+ positively selected. These receptors were obtained from a man aged 18 to 29 in good health.

The chain carries TRBV28 and TRBJ2-1; no firm D call. This CDR3 is built from 20 residues. Trimming removed 3 bases from V and 0 bases from J, with 24 bases in between. The germline gives CDR1 MDHEN, CDR2 SYDVKM. CDR3 DNA: TGTGCCAGCAGTTTTTCCCCTGTTTCAATGGCGGCAAGCTCCTACAATGAGCAGTTCTTC. Amino acids: CASSFSPVSMAASSYNEQFF. Supplemented by reference TRBV28 and TRBJ2-1, the full variable domain reads DVKVTQSSRYLVKRTGEKVFLECVQDMDHENMFWYRQDPGLGLRLIYFSYDVKMKEKGDIPEGYSVSREKKERFSLILESASTNQTSMYLCASSFSPVSMAASSYNEQFFGPGTRLTVL.

The rearrangement joins TRBV5-8 to TRBJ1-6; TRBD1 matches 7 bases. The germline gives CDR1 SGHTS, CDR2 YDEGEE. V gave up 1 base and J gave up 7 bases; unmatched junction bases: 5. The CDR3 covers 15 residues. DNA of the CDR3: TGTGCCAGCAGCTTGCGGGGACAGTTAAATTCACCCCTCCACTTT. As protein: CASSLRGQLNSPLHF.

The chain recombines TRBV11-3 with TRBJ2-2, with 11 bases aligning to TRBD2. V was clipped by 0 bases and J by 8 bases; unmatched bases: 8. The CDR3 sequence is 17 residues long. Germline CDR1 and CDR2: SGHNT and YENEEA. The CDR3 DNA follows: TGTGCCAGCAGCTTAGATCGACTAGCGGGATGGAAAGGGGAGCTGTTTTTT. As protein: CASSLDRLAGWKGELFF. The full variable domain, in which reference TRBV11-3 and TRBJ2-2 provide the parts outside the CDR3, is EAGVVQSPRYKIIEKKQPVAFWCNPISGHNTLYWYLQNLGQGPELLIRYENEEAVDDSQLPKDRFSAERLKGVDSTLKIQPAELGDSAVYLCASSLDRLAGWKGELFFGEGSRLTVL.

The chain recombines TRBV29-1 with TRBJ2-5; no definite D call. The germline CDR1 and CDR2 sequences are SQVTM and ANQGSEA. This CDR3 spans 13 amino acids. Trimming left V 0 bases short and J 5 bases short, with 10 bases between. The chain's CDR3 is CSVEDYPRETQYF. The CDR3 DNA reads as TGCAGCGTTGAAGACTATCCACGGGAGACCCAGTACTTC.

On this clone: The junction does not match germline at one end; this may be a read error. CDR3 sequence (DNA): TGTGCCAGCAGTCAAGCCGGGACAGGGCTCGACGGCTACACCTTC. This encodes CASSQAGTGLDGYTF. The chain couples TRBV6-1 to TRBJ1-2, with 9 nucleotides matching TRBD1. CDR1 is MNHNS, CDR2 SASEGT, per germline. This CDR3 comprises 15 residues.

This clone was observed a single time. V usage is TRBV5-1 and J usage is TRBJ1-1, with TRBD1 identical over 9 bases. Germline CDR1 reads SGHRS; CDR2 reads YFSETQ. The junction had 7 bases not matched to a gene; V was cut back by 3 bases and J by 4 bases. This CDR3 has 15 residues. The CDR3 DNA is TGCGCCAGCAGCTACGCCGGGACAGGGATCACTGAAGCTTTCTTT. Its translation: CASSYAGTGITEAFF. Combining the CDR3 with reference TRBV5-1 and TRBJ1-1 gives the whole variable domain KAGVTQTPRYLIKTRGQQVTLSCSPISGHRSVSWYQQTPGQGLQFLFEYFSETQRNKGNFPGRFSGRQFSNSRSEMNVSTLELGDSALYLCASSYAGTGITEAFFGQGTRLTVV.

The chain's CDR3 is CAWSPPDRPLISYTF. CDR3 sequence (DNA): TGTGCCTGGAGTCCGCCCGACAGGCCCCTAATTAGCTACACCTTC. This rearrangement joins TRBV30 to TRBJ1-2, with D possibly being TRBD1 (6 bases). The V end was cut by 2 bases, the J end by 9 bases, with 22 bases between. The germline gives CDR1 GTSNPN, CDR2 SVGIG (reference sequence). This CDR3 spans 15 amino acids.

This clone has a single count. The chain recombines TRBV6-6 with TRBJ2-5, with D perhaps TRBD1 or TRBD2 (5 bases each). This CDR3 spans 14 amino acids. V lost 6 bases and J lost 2, with 13 bases in between. Germline V gives CDR1 MNHNY, CDR2 SVGAGI (reference sequence). The CDR3 protein is CASSWGIGQETQYF. The CDR3 nucleotides read TGTGCCAGCAGCTGGGGGATAGGACAAGAGACCCAGTACTTC.

For this clone: The same CDR3 arises from other DNA sequences in this sample as well. The chain uses TRBV18 and TRBJ2-7; 7 nucleotides align to TRBD1. Germline-derived CDR1 and CDR2 are KGHSH and LQKENI. V gave up 6 bases and J gave up 1 base; unmatched junction bases: 6. This CDR3 comprises 14 residues. The CDR3 DNA is TGTGCCAGCTCTCCCGGGACAGAGTCCTACGAGCAGTACTTC. Encoded protein: CASSPGTESYEQYF.

The chain carries TRBV7-2 and TRBJ2-5; 9 nucleotides line up with TRBD2. Per the germline V gene, CDR1 is SGHTA and CDR2 is FQGNSA. Unmatched junction bases numbered 5, after V lost 7 bases and J lost 2 bases. The length of the CDR3 is 14 residues. The CDR3 protein is CASNPTSGQETQYF. CDR3 DNA: TGTGCCAGCAACCCGACTAGCGGACAAGAGACCCAGTACTTC.

The rearrangement links TRBV30 to TRBJ1-6; a weak D match, TRBD1 (6 bases). The germline V gene has CDR1 GTSNPN and CDR2 SVGIG (reference sequence). CDR3 size: 14 residues. The germline V and J ends were trimmed by 2 bases and 9 bases, with 14 bases remaining between them. CDR3 protein: CAWSSQGWSSPLHF. As DNA, the CDR3 is TGTGCCTGGAGTTCACAGGGTTGGAGTTCACCCCTCCACTTT.

The V and J genes are TRBV28 and TRBJ1-1; D gene unclear. V dropped 6 bases and J dropped 5 bases, with 13 bases sitting between them. The CDR3 spans 13 residues. The V gene's germline CDR1 is MDHEN and CDR2 SYDVKM. CDR3 nucleotides: TGTGCCAGCAGGGACGGCCCAAAAACTGAAGCTTTCTTT. Translation gives CASRDGPKTEAFF.

This clone appeared a single time. The CDR3 bases are TGTGCCAGCAGCTTGGAGCCGGGACAGACACTAGGGCAGTACTTC. Encoded protein: CASSLEPGQTLGQYF. The chain has TRBV5-5 and TRBJ2-7, with TRBD1 matching over 7 bases. With 0 bases clipped from V and 9 bases from J, the junction kept 12 bases outside the gene matches. CDR1 is SGHKS, CDR2 YYEKEE, per germline (reference sequence). The CDR3 spans 15 residues. The entire variable domain, with the rest obtained from reference TRBV5-5 and TRBJ2-7, is as follows: DAGVTQSPTHLIKTRGQQVTLRCSPISGHKSVSWYQQVLGQGPQFIFQYYEKEERGRGNFPDRFSARQFPNYSSELNVNALLLGDSALYLCASSLEPGQTLGQYFGPGTRLTVT.

The rearrangement links TRBV7-2 to TRBJ2-1, with TRBD2 matching 13 bases. Germline V gene data show CDR1 as SGHTA and CDR2 as FQGNSA. The CDR3 spans 16 residues. V shed 4 bases, J shed 5 bases, and the junction held 5 bases outside the gene matches. The CDR3 reads CASSWAGTSGNNEQFF. DNA for the CDR3: TGTGCCAGCAGCTGGGCCGGGACTAGCGGGAACAATGAGCAGTTCTTC.

The chain uses TRBV30 and TRBJ2-6; no reliable D call. With 1 base removed from V and 0 bases from J, the gap between germline ends came to 7 bases. This CDR3 contains 15 residues. The germline gives CDR1 GTSNPN, CDR2 SVGIG (reference sequence). The CDR3 is CAWSDRASGANVLTF. The CDR3 DNA reads as TGTGCCTGGAGTGACCGGGCCTCTGGGGCCAACGTCCTGACTTTC.

CDR3 protein: CASNLLEVGNSPLHF. The CDR3 coding sequence is TGTGCCAGCAATCTCTTGGAGGTCGGAAATTCACCCCTCCACTTT. This chain links TRBV6-1 with TRBJ1-6; D uncertain. Trimming left V 7 bases short and J 7 bases short, with 17 bases between. CDR1 and CDR2 (germline): MNHNS, SASEGT. This CDR3 has 15 residues.

This clone was detected only once. This rearrangement joins TRBV6-5 to TRBJ2-4, with TRBD1 matching 10 bases. Germline V gene lookup returns CDR1 MNHEY and CDR2 SVGAGI. This CDR3 spans 15 amino acids. With V trimmed by 6 bases and J by 5 bases, 7 bases remained unmatched. The CDR3 DNA reads TGTGCCAGCAGCCGACAGGGGGCGCGGGAAAACATTCAGTACTTC. Translation gives CASSRQGARENIQYF.

The rearrangement uses TRBV6-6 and TRBJ1-1; D remains ambiguous. The CDR3 runs to 11 residues. The germline V gene has CDR1 MNHNY and CDR2 SVGAGI (reference sequence). V was trimmed by 6 bases and J by 10 bases, leaving 12 bases between them. CDR3 in amino acids: CASSPNYGAFF. CDR3 bases: TGTGCCAGCAGCCCCAACTACGGAGCTTTCTTT.

The CDR3 here is CASSSQGEGRKYF. CDR3 nucleotide sequence: TGTGCCAGCAGCTCCCAGGGGGAGGGAAGGAAGTACTTC. The rearrangement uses TRBV7-2 and TRBJ2-7; D tentatively reads TRBD1 or TRBD2 (7 bases each). The CDR3 runs to 13 residues. Germline assignment: CDR1 SGHTA and CDR2 FQGNSA. Trimming stripped 4 bases from V and 11 bases from J, with 18 bases between.

With regard to this clone: Different DNA sequences within this sample yield the same CDR3. V gene TRBV5-1 combines with J gene TRBJ2-1; TRBD1 matches at 7 bases. V trimming: 0 bases; J trimming: 4 bases; junction bases outside the gene matches: 4. The CDR3 loop spans 15 amino acids. Germline V gene sequence: CDR1 SGHRS, CDR2 YFSETQ. The CDR3 loop reads CASSLGTGVYNEQFF. CDR3 DNA: TGCGCCAGCAGCTTGGGGACAGGAGTATACAATGAGCAGTTCTTC.

This chain links TRBV7-9 with TRBJ2-1, with TRBD1 identical over 12 bases. V gave up 7 bases and J gave up 6 bases; unmatched junction bases: 4. The CDR3 is 14 amino acids. Germline V lookup: CDR1 SEHNR, CDR2 FQNEAQ (reference sequence). DNA of the CDR3: TGTGCCAGCAACCGGGACAGGGGGCCCAATGAGCAGTTCTTC. This gives the protein CASNRDRGPNEQFF.

This clone was observed once. The DNA for the CDR3 is TGTGCCAGTAGGCGGACTAGCGGGAGTAGACGGGAGACCCAGTACTTC. It yields the protein CASRRTSGSRRETQYF. This rearrangement joins TRBV19 to TRBJ2-5, with TRBD2 matching 13 bases. The length of the CDR3 is 16 residues. The germline V gene has CDR1 LNHDA and CDR2 SQIVND (reference sequence). The junction had 9 bases not matched to a gene; V was cut back by 6 bases and J by 5 bases.

As regards this clone: One end of the junction is discordant with germline, which a read error may explain. This sequence joins TRBV20-1 and TRBJ1-1; 7 bases map to TRBD1. Germline V CDR1 and CDR2: DFQATT, SNEGSKA (reference sequence). The CDR3 consists of 11 residues. DNA for the CDR3: TGCAGTGCTAGGGCGGGATCCGGACAGGCCTTT. Its translation: CSARAGSGQAF.

The chain links TRBV18 to TRBJ1-5, with no clear D. The length of the CDR3 is 14 residues. Germline V gene lookup returns CDR1 KGHSH and CDR2 LQKENI. V was trimmed by 3 bases and J by 6 bases, leaving 12 bases between them. CDR3: CASSPLEFGQPQHF. CDR3 DNA: TGTGCCAGCTCACCGTTAGAGTTCGGTCAGCCCCAGCATTTT. The variable domain in full, completed from reference TRBV18 and TRBJ1-5, reads NAGVMQNPRHLVRRRGQEARLRCSPMKGHSHVYWYRQLPEEGLKFMVYLQKENIIDESGMPKERFSAEFPKEGPSILRIQQVVRGDSAAYFCASSPLEFGQPQHFGDGTRLSIL.

V gene TRBV11-2 combines with J gene TRBJ2-1, with D hard to call. Germline values: CDR1 SGHAT, CDR2 FQNNGV. This CDR3 is 14 amino acids long. The V and J ends lost 2 bases and 1 base respectively, with 6 bases between them. For the CDR3, the DNA is TGTGCCAGCAGCTTACCTGGTTCCTACAATGAGCAGTTCTTC. It specifies CASSLPGSYNEQFF.

This chain links TRBV7-9 with TRBJ1-1; D is uncertain. The length of the CDR3 is 11 residues. CDR1 and CDR2 from the germline V gene are SEHNR and FQNEAQ (reference sequence). Trimming removed 8 bases from V and 6 bases from J, with 10 bases in between. CDR3: CASASGPEAFF. The CDR3 DNA is TGTGCCAGCGCGAGCGGGCCTGAAGCTTTCTTT. Complete variable domain (other parts from reference TRBV7-9 and TRBJ1-1): DTGVSQNPRHKITKRGQNVTFRCDPISEHNRLYWYRQTLGQGPEFLTYFQNEAQLEKSRLLSDRFSAERPKGSFSTLEIQRTEQGDSAMYLCASASGPEAFFGQGTRLTVV.

V and J are TRBV5-1 and TRBJ2-7; TRBD1 agrees at 9 bases. Germline V CDR1 and CDR2: SGHRS, YFSETQ. The CDR3 totals 15 residues. Unmatched junction bases numbered 6, after V lost 3 bases and J lost 2 bases. The CDR3: CASSWGQGTPYEQYF. The CDR3 region has the DNA TGCGCCAGCAGCTGGGGACAGGGAACTCCCTACGAGCAGTACTTC.

The gene calls are TRBV5-1 and TRBJ1-2; the match to TRBD1 covers 8 bases. The CDR3 is made up of 14 amino acids. After removal of 2 bases from V and 8 bases from J, the junction contained 8 bases not matched to a gene. Germline V CDR1 and CDR2: SGHRS, YFSETQ. The CDR3: CASSFSPGTGGYTF. CDR3 DNA sequence: TGCGCCAGCAGCTTTTCCCCAGGGACAGGCGGCTACACCTTC.

The V and J genes are TRBV4-1 and TRBJ1-2, with 8 bases that match TRBD1. The germline gives CDR1 MGHRA, CDR2 YSYEKL. The CDR3 length is 17 residues. V lost 0 bases and J lost 3; bases outside the gene matches: 9. Here the CDR3 DNA reads TGCGCCAGCAGCCAAGAAGCCACAGGGGGTAATGACTATGGCTACACCTTC. This translates into CASSQEATGGNDYGYTF.